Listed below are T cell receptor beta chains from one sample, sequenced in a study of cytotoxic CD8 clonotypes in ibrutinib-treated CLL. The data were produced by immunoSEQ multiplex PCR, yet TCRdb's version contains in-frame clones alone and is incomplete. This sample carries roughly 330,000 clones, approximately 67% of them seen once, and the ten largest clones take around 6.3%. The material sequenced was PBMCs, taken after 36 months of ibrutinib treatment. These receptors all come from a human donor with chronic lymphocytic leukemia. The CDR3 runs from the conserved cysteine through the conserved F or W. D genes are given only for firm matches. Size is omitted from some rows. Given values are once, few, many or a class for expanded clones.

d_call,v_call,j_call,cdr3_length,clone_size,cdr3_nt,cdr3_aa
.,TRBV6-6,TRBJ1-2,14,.,TGTGCCAGCAGTTACAGGATAACTAACTATGGCTACACCTTC,CASSYRITNYGYTF
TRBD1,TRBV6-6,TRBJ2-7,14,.,TGTGCCAGCAGTTACGCGACAGGGAGCTACGAGCAGTACTTC,CASSYATGSYEQYF
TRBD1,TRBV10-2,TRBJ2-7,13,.,TGCGCCAGCACAGGACAGGACTCCTACGAGCAGTACTTC,CASTGQDSYEQYF
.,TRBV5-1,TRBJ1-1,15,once,TGCGCCAGCAGTTACCAGGGTGGCGGTGGCACTGAAGCTTTCTTT,CASSYQGGGGTEAFF
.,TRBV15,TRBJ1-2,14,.,TGTGCCACCAGCAGAGATCCACTTAACTATGGCTACACCTTC,CATSRDPLNYGYTF
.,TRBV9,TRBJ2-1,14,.,TGTGCCAGCAGCGTAGTAGCAGGATACAATGAGCAGTTCTTC,CASSVVAGYNEQFF
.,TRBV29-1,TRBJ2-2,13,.,TGCAGCGCCAGGGTCCTATCCACCGGGGAGCTGTTTTTT,CSARVLSTGELFF
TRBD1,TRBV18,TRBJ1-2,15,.,TGTGCCAGCTCACCCAGACAGGGGGCAAACTATGGCTACACCTTC,CASSPRQGANYGYTF
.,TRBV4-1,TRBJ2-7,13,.,TGCGCCAGCAGCCAAGAACCTCGGGTTAGGCAGTACTTC,CASSQEPRVRQYF
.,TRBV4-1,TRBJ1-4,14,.,TGCGCCGCCAGTTCGGGGCCGACTAATGAAAAACTGTTTTTT,CAASSGPTNEKLFF
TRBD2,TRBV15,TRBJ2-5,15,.,TGTGCCACCAGGCGCGGCGGACTAGCGGGGGAGACCCAGTACTTC,CATRRGGLAGETQYF
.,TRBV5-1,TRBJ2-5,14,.,TGCGCCAGCAGCTTGGCCCCGACAGGAGAGACCCAGTACTTC,CASSLAPTGETQYF
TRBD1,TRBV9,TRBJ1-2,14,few,TGTGCCAGCAGCGTTGGCAGGGGGCTCGATGGCTACACCTTC,CASSVGRGLDGYTF
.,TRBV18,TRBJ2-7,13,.,TGTGCCAGCTCACCGGGAAAGACCTACGAGCAGTACTTC,CASSPGKTYEQYF
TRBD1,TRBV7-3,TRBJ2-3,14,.,TGTGCCAGCAGCCCGGGACAGGGCACAGATACGCAGTATTTT,CASSPGQGTDTQYF
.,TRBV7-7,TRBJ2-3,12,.,TGTGCCAGCAGCTCCTCCGGGGATACGCAGTATTTT,CASSSSGDTQYF
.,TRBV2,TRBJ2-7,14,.,TGTGCCAGCAGGGCCGGGGACCACTCCTACGAGCAGTACTTC,CASRAGDHSYEQYF
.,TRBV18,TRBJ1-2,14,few,TGTGCCAGCTCACCACAGGAGGCGGCCTATGGCTACACCTTC,CASSPQEAAYGYTF
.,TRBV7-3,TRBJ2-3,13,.,TGTGCCAGCAGCTTAACGAACTTAGATACGCAGTATTTT,CASSLTNLDTQYF
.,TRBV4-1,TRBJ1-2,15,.,TGCGCCAGCAGCCAAGGGGGACTGGGACCACGACGTTACACCTTC,CASSQGGLGPRRYTF
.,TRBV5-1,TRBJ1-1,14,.,TGCGCCAGCAGCTTGTATCAGATTAACACTGAAGCTTTCTTT,CASSLYQINTEAFF
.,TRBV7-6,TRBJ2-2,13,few,TGTGCCAGCAGCTGGACAGCCACCGGGGAGCTGTTTTTT,CASSWTATGELFF
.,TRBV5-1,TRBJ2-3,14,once,TGCGCCAGCAGCTTGGAGGGTTTGGCAGATACGCAGTATTTT,CASSLEGLADTQYF
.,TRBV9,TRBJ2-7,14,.,TGTGCCAGCAGCGCCGCAGGGGTGGGGTACGAGCAGTACTTC,CASSAAGVGYEQYF
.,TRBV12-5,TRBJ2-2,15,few,TGTGCTAGTGGTTTGGTTCCTCTTCGGACCGGGGAGCTGTTTTTT,CASGLVPLRTGELFF
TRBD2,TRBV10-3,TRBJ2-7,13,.,TGTGCCATCAGGCATACTAGCGGATACGAGCAGTACTTC,CAIRHTSGYEQYF
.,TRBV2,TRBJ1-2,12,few,TGTGCCACCGAGGGGGGGAAGGCTGGCTACACCTTC,CATEGGKAGYTF
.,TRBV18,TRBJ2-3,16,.,TGTGCCAGCTCACCCCCACCGAGCACGGGGCCAGATACGCAGTATTTT,CASSPPPSTGPDTQYF
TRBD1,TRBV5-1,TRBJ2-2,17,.,TGCGCCAGCAGCCAGGACAGGGGGCCCACTAACACCGGGGAGCTGTTTTTT,CASSQDRGPTNTGELFF
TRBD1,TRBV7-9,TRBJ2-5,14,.,TGTGCCAGCAGCTTGACAGGGGCTGTAGAGACCCAGTACTTC,CASSLTGAVETQYF
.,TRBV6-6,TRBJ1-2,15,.,TGTGCCAGCAGTGGGGGGACGGCTGCTAACTATGGCTACACCTTC,CASSGGTAANYGYTF
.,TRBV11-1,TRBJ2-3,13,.,TGTGCCAGCAGCCGACCTAGCACAGATACGCAGTATTTT,CASSRPSTDTQYF
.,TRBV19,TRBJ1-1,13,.,TGTGCCACCGGCGAGGGGTTGAACACTGAAGCTTTCTTT,CATGEGLNTEAFF
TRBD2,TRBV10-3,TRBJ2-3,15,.,TGTGCCATCAGTGAGCGAGCGGGGGGCACAGATACGCAGTATTTT,CAISERAGGTDTQYF
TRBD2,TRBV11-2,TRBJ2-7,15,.,TGTGCCAGCAGCCTTAGCGGGAGCCTCTCCTACGAGCAGTACTTC,CASSLSGSLSYEQYF
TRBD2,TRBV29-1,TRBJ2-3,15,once,TGCAGCGTTGATCTGCGGGGGTTGGCCACAGATACGCAGTATTTT,CSVDLRGLATDTQYF
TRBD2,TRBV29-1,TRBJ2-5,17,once,TGCAGCGTTGAACTTTGGGGGACTAGCGGGGATCGGGAGACCCAGTACTTC,CSVELWGTSGDRETQYF
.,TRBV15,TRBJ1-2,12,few,TGTGCCACCTATAAGAGGGGCGGTGGCTACACCTTC,CATYKRGGGYTF
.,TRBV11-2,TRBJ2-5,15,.,TGTGCCAGCAGCTTAGGCCGTGGGGGGCGGGAGACCCAGTACTTC,CASSLGRGGRETQYF
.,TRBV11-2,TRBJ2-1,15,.,TGTGCCAGCAGCATACGTCCGGGTCCCAACAATGAGCAGTTCTTC,CASSIRPGPNNEQFF
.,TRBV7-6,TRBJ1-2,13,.,TGTGCCAGCAGCTTAGTCGTCAGGGACGACTACACCTTC,CASSLVVRDDYTF
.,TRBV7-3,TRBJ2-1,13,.,TGTGCCAGCAGCCCCAGGCGCGCCAATGAGCAGTTCTTC,CASSPRRANEQFF
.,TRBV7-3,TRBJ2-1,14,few,TGTGCCAGCAGCTCGGACAGCTCCTACAATGAGCAGTTCTTC,CASSSDSSYNEQFF
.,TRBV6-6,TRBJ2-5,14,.,TGTGCCAGCTCAGGGGGGACGTACCAAGAGACCCAGTACTTC,CASSGGTYQETQYF
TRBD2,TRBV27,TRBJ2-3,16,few,TGTGCCAGCAGTCCCGGGACTAGCGGGATCACAGATACGCAGTATTTT,CASSPGTSGITDTQYF
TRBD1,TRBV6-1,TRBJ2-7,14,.,TGTGCCAGCAGTGAAGGAGGACAGGGGCACGAGCAGTACTTC,CASSEGGQGHEQYF
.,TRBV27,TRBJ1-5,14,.,TGTGCCAGCAGTCTTCGGGGAGGCAATCAGCCCCAGCATTTT,CASSLRGGNQPQHF
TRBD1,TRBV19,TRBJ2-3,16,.,TGTGCCAGTAGTATGGGACAGACCTCACGGGGAGATACGCAGTATTTT,CASSMGQTSRGDTQYF
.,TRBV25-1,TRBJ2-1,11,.,TGTGCCAGCAGACTTTACAATGAGCAGTTCTTC,CASRLYNEQFF
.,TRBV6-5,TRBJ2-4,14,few,TGTGCCAGCAGGCCGCTTAGAGCCAAAAACATTCAGTACTTC,CASRPLRAKNIQYF
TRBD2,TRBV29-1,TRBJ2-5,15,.,TGCAGCGTTGAAGGGTCTAAGCGGGAAGGAGAGACCCAGTACTTC,CSVEGSKREGETQYF
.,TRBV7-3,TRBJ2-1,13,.,TGTGCCAGCAGCATGAGCCCGAACAATGAGCAGTTCTTC,CASSMSPNNEQFF
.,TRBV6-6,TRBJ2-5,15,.,TGTGCCAGCAGGAACGGGACCCCTCTACAGGGGACCCAGTACTTC,CASRNGTPLQGTQYF
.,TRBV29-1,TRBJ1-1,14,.,TGCAGCGTTGAAACGCGACAGGTGAACACTGAAGCTTTCTTT,CSVETRQVNTEAFF
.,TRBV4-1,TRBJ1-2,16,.,TGCGCCAGCAGCCAAGGTTTTTGGGGGCAGGGCTATGGCTACACCTTC,CASSQGFWGQGYGYTF
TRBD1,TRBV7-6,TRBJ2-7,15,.,TGTGCCAGCAAATCCTCTCCCGGGACAGTCGAGGAGCAGTACTTC,CASKSSPGTVEEQYF
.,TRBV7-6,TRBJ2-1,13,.,TGTGCCAGCAGCTATAAGGTCTACAATGAGCAGTTCTTC,CASSYKVYNEQFF
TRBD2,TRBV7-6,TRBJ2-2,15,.,TGTGCCAGCAGCTTAGTGGCTAGCGGAACCGGGGAGCTGTTTTTT,CASSLVASGTGELFF
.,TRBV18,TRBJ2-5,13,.,TGTGCCAGCTCTGACAAGTACCAAGAGACCCAGTACTTC,CASSDKYQETQYF